This entry describes one TCR beta chain. The sample originates from a study of shared clonotypes between healthy human individuals. Donors included only healthy HIV-negative adults lacking recent acute infections or vaccinations. Every donor, a Caucasian adult, lived in Nashville, Tennessee. In unsorted samples, genomic DNA was obtained using approximately 100 million PBMCs. The CDR3 is 13 residues long. CDR1 is MDHEN, CDR2 SYDVKM, per germline. Trimming stripped 2 bases from V and 2 bases from J, with 6 bases between. Genomic DNA (from each subset) was split evenly across several immunoSEQ plates. Data came from immunoSEQ multiplex PCR; TCRdb stores just in-frame clones and leaves some out. The repertoire consists of roughly 500,000 clones, with over 65% occurring once and the leading ten covering 10% to 15%.

The sample comprised PBMCs. This chain uses TRBV28 with TRBJ1-2; no clear D gene. The sequence was collected from a middle-aged woman in good health. Some clones in this sample may be carry-over from other donors' samples. The CDR3 DNA is TGTGCCAGCAGTTTAAAGTCGAACTATGGCTACACCTTC. Residues: CASSLKSNYGYTF.